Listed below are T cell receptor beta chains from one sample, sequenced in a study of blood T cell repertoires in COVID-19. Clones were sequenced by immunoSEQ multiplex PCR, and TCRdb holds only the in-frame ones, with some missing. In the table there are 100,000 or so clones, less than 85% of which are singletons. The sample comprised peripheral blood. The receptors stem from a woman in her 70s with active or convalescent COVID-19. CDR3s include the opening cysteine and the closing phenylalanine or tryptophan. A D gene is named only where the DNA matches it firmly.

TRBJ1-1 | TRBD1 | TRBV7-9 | CASSLAQGQAVSNTEAFF
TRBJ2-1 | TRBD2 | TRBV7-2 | CASSLSGGAHNEQFF
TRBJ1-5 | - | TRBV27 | CASSLESGAQPQHF
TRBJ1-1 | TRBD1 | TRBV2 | CASTGQGRGTEAFF
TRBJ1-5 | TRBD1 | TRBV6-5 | CASSYSTGVGNQPQHF
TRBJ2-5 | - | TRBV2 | CASSESGGGEGTQYF
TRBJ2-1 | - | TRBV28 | CASNRQGGSGNEQFF
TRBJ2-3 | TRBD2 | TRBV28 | CASSSATSGGADTQYF
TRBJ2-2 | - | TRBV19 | CASSERDRRNTGELFF
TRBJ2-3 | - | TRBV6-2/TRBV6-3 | CASSYREEDTQYF
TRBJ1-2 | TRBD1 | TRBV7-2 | CASKPRGSNYGYTF
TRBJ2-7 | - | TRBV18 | CASSSRSQNEQYF
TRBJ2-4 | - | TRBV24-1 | CATSDAGRRGQYF
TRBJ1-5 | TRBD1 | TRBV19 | CASSGTDHVPQHF
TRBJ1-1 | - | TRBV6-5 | CASTYFDGENTEAFF
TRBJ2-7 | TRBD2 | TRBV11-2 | CASSLGTSGRAHEQYF
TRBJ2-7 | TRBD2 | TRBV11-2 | CASSSRTSAYEQYF
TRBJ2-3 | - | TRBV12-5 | CASGLWGADTQYF
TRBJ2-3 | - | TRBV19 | CASRSPGDDTDTQYF
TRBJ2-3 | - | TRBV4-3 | CASSQGWGDTDTQYF
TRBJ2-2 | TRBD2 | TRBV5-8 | CASSLGLSGRDGELFF
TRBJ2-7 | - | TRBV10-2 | CASSEIDNPDEQYF
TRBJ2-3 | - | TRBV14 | CASSQALVRDTQYF
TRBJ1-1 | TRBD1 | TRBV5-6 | CASRTGISTEAFF
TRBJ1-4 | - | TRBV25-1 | CASRHQGGSEKLFF
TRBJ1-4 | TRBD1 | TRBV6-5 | CASSYGQGQGNEKLFF
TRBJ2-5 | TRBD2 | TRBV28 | CASSSPGLTRETQYF
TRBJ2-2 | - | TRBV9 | CASSVEDEGGELFF
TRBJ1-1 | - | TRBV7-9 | CASSPDGGRTEAFF
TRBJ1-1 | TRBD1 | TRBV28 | CASSPENRGRTEAFF
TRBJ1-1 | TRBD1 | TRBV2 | CASGQGLNTEAFF
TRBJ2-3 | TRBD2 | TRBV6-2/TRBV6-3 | CASSPSGGFTDTQYF
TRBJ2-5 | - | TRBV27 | CASSWSRVGETQYF
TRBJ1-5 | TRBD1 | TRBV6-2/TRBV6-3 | CASSYLRTGGGRQPQHF
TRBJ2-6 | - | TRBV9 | CASSPSTPTRDTHSGANVLTF
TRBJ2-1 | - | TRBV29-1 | CSVDGGEEEEQFF
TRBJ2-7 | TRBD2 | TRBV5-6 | CASSRDGGRVRDEQYF
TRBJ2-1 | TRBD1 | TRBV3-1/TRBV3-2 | CASSQGRPRGLRYNEQFF
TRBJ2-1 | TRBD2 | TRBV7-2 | CASSDRTRKQFF
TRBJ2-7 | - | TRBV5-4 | CASSPSGSSYEQYF
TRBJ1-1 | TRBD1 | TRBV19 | CASSPGATGDAFF
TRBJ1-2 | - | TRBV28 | CASSLSGGSYGYTF
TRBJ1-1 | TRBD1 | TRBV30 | CAWSPGTGSGAFF
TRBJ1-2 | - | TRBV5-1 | CASRPGNLDYGYTF
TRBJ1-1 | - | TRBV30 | CAWSVLLNTEAFF
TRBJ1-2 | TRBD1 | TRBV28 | CASSSLAGGYGYTF
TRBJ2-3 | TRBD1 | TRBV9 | CASSLGTGDTDTQYF
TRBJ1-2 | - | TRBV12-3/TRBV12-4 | CASRSEGYGYTF
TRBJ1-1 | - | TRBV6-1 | CASSEPRGRGNTEAFF
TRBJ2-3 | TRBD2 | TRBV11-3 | CASSLLSGSSTDTQYF
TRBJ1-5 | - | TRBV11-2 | CASSFGGNQPQHF
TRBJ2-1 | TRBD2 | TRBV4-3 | CASSQAGLGGNEQFF
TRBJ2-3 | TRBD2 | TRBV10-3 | CAMTSGRADTQYF
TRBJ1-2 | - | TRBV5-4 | CASSLYRVYGYTF
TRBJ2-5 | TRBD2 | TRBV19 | CASSIEIASGGKTQYF
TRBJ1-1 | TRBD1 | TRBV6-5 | CASSSQDRGKAFF
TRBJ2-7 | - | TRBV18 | CASSPGSVVYEQYF
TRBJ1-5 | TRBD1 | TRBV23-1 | CASYDLRGSLSLNSNQPQHF